This T cell receptor beta chain was sequenced in a study of T cells in Graves' hyperthyroidism and ophthalmopathy (dated by TCRdb to between 2019 and 2020). Background on the whole study: Peripheral blood samples were taken at the time of initial diagnosis, prior to any treatment. To identify distinguishing TCR V-J signatures, a discovery cohort of about a hundred patients was used, comprising 43 with Graves' ophthalmopathy and around 60 with stable Graves' hyperthyroidism. Prospective prediction of ophthalmopathy was tested in an independent validation cohort consisting of about 20 hyperthyroidism patients and around 16 patients who later progressed to ophthalmopathy. The roughly 100 discovery patients were randomly split 7:3 into training and test sets. The study also compared thyroid tissue and blood T-cell repertoires from about six Graves' hyperthyroidism patients. After sampling, hyperthyroidism patients received methimazole starting at 30 mg daily, and ophthalmopathy patients received high-dose intravenous methylprednisolone. The paper describes TCR Vbeta CDR3 sequencing of 120 to 150 peripheral blood samples, made up of 43 ophthalmopathy patients, over 70 hyperthyroidism patients and 17 progressor patients. Broader findings and caveats from the paper: Sample size was not statistically predetermined, and investigators were not blinded to group allocation. In validation, the model predicted progression to ophthalmopathy a median of roughly six months before onset, with 70% to 71% sensitivity and about 72% specificity. Most expanded thyroid clonotypes (frequency above 0.001) were also found in blood, which suggests that blood repertoires may mirror thyroid immune responses. Ophthalmopathy was separated from stable hyperthyroidism by a 13 V-J signature model, with 85% to 90% sensitivity and around 81% specificity obtained in cross-validation and 80%/75% obtained in testing.

Amplification of TCR beta CDR3 regions was carried out from RNA transcripts. For the first round of RT-PCR on the TCR CDR3, the HTBI primer set was used together with the Qiagen OneStep RT-PCR kit. A second multiplex PCR round built the libraries, followed by size selection and purification. Paired-end sequencing of the libraries was performed with 100 bp reads on an Illumina HiSeq2000. In the paper's pipeline: Raw data were processed with SOAPnuke, discarding reads with adapters, uncalled bases, mean Phred below 15, or no exact constant-primer or identifier match. High-quality paired reads were merged with COPE v1.2.5, and unique nucleotide sequences were defined as clonotypes. MiTCR v1.1 was used to align the clonotypes against IMGT TRBV, TRBD and TRBJ reference segments. The analysis was restricted to V-J combinations with a frequency above 0.0001, which together covered 98% to 99.2% of the repertoires. The TCS score was defined as F50 (clonal expansion) divided by E x V (chaos), with BLOSUM62-based TCRdist calculated between CDR3 peptides within each V-J. Welch's t-statistics and random forest reduced around 520 V-J features to fewer than 15, which were used in a naive Bayes classifier (R e1071). Through fastp at Q25 and MiXCR, TCRdb rebuilt clones from the public reads, retaining in-frame beta chains. Entries are consolidated by CDR3 protein sequence, retaining the most common genes and DNA. In this record, the V and J calls reflect TCRdb's handling and not the investigators' own analysis. The sample table contains 400,000 to 600,000 distinct CDR3 sequences; only one count was recorded for about a fifth of them. The ten largest clones take up about 26% of the sample.

A patient counted as having stable Graves' hyperthyroidism if no progression to ophthalmopathy occurred over 18 months of follow-up. Hyperthyroidism patients were newly diagnosed, with disease duration under 2 months, and aged 18 to 65 years. Any patient with an uncontrolled infection, another autoimmune disease, pregnancy or lactation was excluded. Diagnoses were established on the basis of clinical symptoms, serum thyroxine and TRAb, thyroid ultrasound, and orbital computed tomography. PBMCs were isolated from about 10 ml of fresh peripheral blood by Ficoll-Paque density gradient centrifugation. Trizol reagent was used to extract total RNA, and RNA quality was then checked on an Agilent 2100 Bioanalyzer. At the junction V is shortened by 8 bases and J by 4 bases; bases outside the gene matches: 21. The CDR3 covers 19 residues, taking in both the cysteine and the phenylalanine. Here the CDR3 DNA is all that survives: 57 bases in frame from base 1.

Notes on this clonotype: This clone's antigen is unknown. Base quality data are lacking; no much larger clone is found one base away.

The sequencing sample was made of blood. The TCR was taken from a man aged 18 to 35 with Graves' hyperthyroidism. The rearrangement joined TRBV12-3 or TRBV12-4 to TRBJ2-5; TRBD2 matches 11 bases in the middle. The base sequence is TGTGCCAGCGTACAGGACAGTTGGGGGACTAGCGGAGGAAGAGAGACCCAGTACTTC. Its coded protein is CASVQDSWGTSGGRETQYF.